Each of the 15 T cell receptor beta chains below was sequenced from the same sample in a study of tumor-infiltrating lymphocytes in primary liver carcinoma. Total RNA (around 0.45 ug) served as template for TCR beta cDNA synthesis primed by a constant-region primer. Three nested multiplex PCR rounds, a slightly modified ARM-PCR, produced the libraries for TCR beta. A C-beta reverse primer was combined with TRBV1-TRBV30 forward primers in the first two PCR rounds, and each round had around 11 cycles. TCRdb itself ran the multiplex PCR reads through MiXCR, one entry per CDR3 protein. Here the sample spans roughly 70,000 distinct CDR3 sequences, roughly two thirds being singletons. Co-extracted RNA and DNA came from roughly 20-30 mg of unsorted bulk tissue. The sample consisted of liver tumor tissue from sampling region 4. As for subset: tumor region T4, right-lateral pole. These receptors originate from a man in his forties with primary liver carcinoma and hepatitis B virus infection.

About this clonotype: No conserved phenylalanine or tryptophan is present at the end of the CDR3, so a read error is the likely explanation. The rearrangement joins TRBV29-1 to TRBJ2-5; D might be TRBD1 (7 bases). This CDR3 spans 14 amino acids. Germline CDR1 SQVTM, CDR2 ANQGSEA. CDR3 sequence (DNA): TGCAGCGTTGCTCTAAACAGGGGAGGAGAGGCCCAGTACCTC. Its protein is CSVALNRGGEAQYL.

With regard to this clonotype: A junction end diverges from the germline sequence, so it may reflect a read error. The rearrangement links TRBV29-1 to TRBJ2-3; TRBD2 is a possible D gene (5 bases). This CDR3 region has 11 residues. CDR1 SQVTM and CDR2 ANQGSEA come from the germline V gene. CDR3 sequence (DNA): TGTAGCGTTGAACACGGGGTTACGCAGTATTTT. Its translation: CSVEHGVTQYF.

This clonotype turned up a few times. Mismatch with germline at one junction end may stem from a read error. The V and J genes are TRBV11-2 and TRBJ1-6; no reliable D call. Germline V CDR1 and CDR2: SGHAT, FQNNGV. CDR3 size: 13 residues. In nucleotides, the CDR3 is TGTGCCAGCGCGGGCGGAAATAATTCAGCCCTCCACTTT. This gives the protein CASAGGNNSALHF.

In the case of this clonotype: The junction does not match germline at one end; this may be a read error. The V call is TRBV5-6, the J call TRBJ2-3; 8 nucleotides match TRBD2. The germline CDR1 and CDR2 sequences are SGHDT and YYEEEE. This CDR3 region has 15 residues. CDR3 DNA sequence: TGTACCAGCAGCTTGGCGGGAGGACCCACAGATACGCAGTATTTT. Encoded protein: CTSSLAGGPTDTQYF.

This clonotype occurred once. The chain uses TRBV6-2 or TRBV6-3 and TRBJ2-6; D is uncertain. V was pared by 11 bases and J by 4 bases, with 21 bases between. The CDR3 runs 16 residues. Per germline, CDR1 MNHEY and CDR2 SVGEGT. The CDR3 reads CAAKGRFPSGANVLTF. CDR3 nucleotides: TGTGCCGCCAAGGGCAGGTTTCCTTCAGGGGCCAACGTCCTGACTTTC.

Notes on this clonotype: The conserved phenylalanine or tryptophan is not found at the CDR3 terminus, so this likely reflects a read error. In DNA, the CDR3 is TGTGCCAGCAACTTAAGAGTACCGGGACTCCCCCACGATGAGCAGTTCTTA. Translation: CASNLRVPGLPHDEQFL. The chain couples TRBV11-3 to TRBJ2-1, with D possibly TRBD2 on 6 matching bases. This CDR3 comprises 17 residues. Germline lookup yields CDR1 SGHNT and CDR2 YENEEA.

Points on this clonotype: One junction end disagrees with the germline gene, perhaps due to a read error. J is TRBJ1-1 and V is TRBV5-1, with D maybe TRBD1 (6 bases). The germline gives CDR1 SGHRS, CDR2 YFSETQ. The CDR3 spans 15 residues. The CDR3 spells CTSSDRLGWNTEAFF. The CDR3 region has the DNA TGCACCAGCAGCGACAGGCTGGGGTGGAACACTGAAGCTTTCTTT.

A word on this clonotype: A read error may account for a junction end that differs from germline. The CDR3 loop is CAGSPLTGTRPQYF. The DNA for the CDR3 is TGTGCCGGCAGCCCCCTGACAGGAACCCGGCCCCAGTATTTT. The chain couples TRBV28 to TRBJ1-5; tentative D call: TRBD1 (6 bases). The end of the DNA is better explained by TRBJ2-3, so the J call may be wrong. This CDR3 contains 14 residues. Germline-derived CDR1 and CDR2 are MDHEN and SYDVKM.

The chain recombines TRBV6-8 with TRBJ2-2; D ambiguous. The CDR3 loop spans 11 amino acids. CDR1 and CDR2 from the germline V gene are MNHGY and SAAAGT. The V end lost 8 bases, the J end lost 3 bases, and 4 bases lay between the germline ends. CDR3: CASLDTGELFF. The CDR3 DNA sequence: TGTGCCAGCCTAGACACCGGGGAGCTGTTTTTT.

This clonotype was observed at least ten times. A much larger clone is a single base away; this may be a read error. For the CDR3, the DNA is TGTGCCATCGGTAGGGAGAATGAGCAGTTCTTC. Translating it yields CAIGRENEQFF. This chain uses TRBV10-3 with TRBJ2-1, with D possibly being TRBD2 (5 bases). The CDR3 is 11 amino acids. V gave up 8 bases and J gave up 7 bases, with 9 bases separating them. Germline V gene sequence: CDR1 ENHRY, CDR2 SYGVKD.

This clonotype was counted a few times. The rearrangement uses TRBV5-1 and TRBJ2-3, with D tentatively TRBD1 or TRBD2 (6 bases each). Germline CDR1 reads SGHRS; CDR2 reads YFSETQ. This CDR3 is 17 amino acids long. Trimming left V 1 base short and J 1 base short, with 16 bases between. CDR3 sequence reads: CASSLTGRIDGTDTQYF. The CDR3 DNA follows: TGCGCCAGCAGCTTGACAGGGAGGATCGACGGCACAGATACGCAGTATTTT.

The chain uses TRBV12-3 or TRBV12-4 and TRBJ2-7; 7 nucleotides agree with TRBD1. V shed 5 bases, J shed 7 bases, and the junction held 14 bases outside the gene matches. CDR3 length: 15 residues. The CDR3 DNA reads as TGTGCCAGCAGTATGGGGACAGAGGGGTCCCATGAGCAGTACTTC. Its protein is CASSMGTEGSHEQYF.

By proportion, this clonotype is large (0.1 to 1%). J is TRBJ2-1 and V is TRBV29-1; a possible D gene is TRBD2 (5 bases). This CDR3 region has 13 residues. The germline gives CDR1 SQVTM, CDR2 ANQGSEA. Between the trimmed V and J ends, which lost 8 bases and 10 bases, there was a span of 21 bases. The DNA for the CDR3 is TGCAGCTTTGCCATGGCAGGCCCGGGGGAGCAGTTCTTC. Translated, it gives CSFAMAGPGEQFF.

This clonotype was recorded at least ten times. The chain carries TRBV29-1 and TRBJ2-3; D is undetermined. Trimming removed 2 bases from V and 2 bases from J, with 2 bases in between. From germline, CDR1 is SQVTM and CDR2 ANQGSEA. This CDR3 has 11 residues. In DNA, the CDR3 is TGCAGCGTTGAACTCACAGATACGCAGTATTTT. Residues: CSVELTDTQYF.

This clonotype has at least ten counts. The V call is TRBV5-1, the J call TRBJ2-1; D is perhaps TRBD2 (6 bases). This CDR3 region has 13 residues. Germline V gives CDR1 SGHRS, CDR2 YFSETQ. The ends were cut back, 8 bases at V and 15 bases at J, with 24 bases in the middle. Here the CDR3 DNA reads TGCGCCAGAAATAGTCGGGAGCGGCGACTGAGGTTCTTC. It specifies CARNSRERRLRFF.